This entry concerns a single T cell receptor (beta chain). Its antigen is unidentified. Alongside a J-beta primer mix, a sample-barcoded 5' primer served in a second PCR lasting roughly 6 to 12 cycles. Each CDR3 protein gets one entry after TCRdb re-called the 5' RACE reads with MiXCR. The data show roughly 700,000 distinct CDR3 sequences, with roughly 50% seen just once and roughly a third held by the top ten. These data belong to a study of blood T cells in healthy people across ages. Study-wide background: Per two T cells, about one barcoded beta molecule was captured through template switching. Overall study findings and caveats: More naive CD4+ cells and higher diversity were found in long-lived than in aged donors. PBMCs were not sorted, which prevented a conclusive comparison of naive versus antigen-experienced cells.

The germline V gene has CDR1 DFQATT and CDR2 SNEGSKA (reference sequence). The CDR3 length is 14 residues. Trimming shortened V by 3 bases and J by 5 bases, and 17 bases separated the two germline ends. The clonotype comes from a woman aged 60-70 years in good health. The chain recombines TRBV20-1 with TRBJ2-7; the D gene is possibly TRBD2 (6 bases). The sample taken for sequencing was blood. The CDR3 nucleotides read TGCAGTGCTAGGGTAGGGGTTGGCGGGGACGAGCAGTACTTC. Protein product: CSARVGVGGDEQYF.